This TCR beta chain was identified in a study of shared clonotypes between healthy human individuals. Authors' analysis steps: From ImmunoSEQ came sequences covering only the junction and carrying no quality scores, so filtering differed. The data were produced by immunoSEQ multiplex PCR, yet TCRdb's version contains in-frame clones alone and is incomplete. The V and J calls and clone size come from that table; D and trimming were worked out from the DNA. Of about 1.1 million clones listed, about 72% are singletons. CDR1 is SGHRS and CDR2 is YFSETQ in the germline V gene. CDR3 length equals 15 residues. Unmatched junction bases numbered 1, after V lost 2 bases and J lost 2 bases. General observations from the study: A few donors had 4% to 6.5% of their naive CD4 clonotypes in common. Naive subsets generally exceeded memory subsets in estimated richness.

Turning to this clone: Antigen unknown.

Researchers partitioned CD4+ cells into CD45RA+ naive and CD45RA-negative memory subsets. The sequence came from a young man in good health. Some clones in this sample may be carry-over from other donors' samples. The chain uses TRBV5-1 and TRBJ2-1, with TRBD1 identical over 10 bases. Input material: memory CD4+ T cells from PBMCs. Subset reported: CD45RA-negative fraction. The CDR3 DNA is TGCGCCAGCAGCTTCGGACAGGGGGCCTACAATGAGCAGTTCTTC. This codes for CASSFGQGAYNEQFF.